Reported below is one T cell receptor beta chain. These data come from a study of blood T cell repertoires in COVID-19. Study-wide background: Researchers got acute and convalescent COVID-19 samples from the United States, Italy and Spain.

Per germline, CDR1 SNHLY and CDR2 FYNNEI. This CDR3 has 13 residues. The V segment lost 9 bases and the J segment 4 bases; nucleotides outside the gene matches: 7. This table comes from immunoSEQ multiplex PCR, and its TCRdb copy is limited to in-frame clones, with some not included. The repertoire holds under 450,000 clones, with 75% to 90% as singletons. Seattle patient enrollment occurred during active infection, with longitudinal follow-up thereafter. The receptor was isolated from a woman in her sixties with COVID-19, enrolled during active disease. Sequenced sample: peripheral blood. The chain couples TRBV2 to TRBJ1-1, with 8 bases lining up with TRBD1. The CDR3 region has the DNA TGTGCCAGAAAGTGGACAGGGAGCACTGAAGCTTTCTTT. The encoded protein is CARKWTGSTEAFF.